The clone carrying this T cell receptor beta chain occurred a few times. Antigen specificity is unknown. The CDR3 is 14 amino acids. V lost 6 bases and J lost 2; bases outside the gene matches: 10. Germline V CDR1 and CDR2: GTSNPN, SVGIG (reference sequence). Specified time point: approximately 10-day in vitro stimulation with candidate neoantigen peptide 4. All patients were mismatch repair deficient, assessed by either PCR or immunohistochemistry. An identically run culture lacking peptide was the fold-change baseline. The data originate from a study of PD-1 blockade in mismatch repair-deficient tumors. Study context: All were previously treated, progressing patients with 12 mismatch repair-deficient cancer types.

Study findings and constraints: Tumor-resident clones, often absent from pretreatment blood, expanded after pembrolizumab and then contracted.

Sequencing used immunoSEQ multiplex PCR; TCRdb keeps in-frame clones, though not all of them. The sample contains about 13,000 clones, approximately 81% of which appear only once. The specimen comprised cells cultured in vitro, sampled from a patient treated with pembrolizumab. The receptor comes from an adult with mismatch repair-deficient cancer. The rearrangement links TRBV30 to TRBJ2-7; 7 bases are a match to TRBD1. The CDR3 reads CACTGTDITYEQYF. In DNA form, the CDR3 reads TGTGCCTGCACCGGGACAGATATTACCTACGAGCAGTACTTC.